This T cell receptor (beta chain) was retrieved from a study of T-cell reconstitution after alpha-beta-depleted transplantation in children. Study-level points and caveats: From surviving recipient T cells and thymic progenitors came the high day-60 TCRbeta diversity observed in some patients. When one year had passed after transplant, most T-cell counts and diversity came from newly produced T cells. Where alpha-beta T cells came from about two months after transplant was reportedly several hundred expanded graft clones.

Preparation of the TCRbeta library involved a method that used unique molecular identifiers. TCRdb re-called the PCR reads through MiXCR, storing one row per CDR3 protein. The repertoire includes about 310,000 distinct CDR3 sequences, more than 20% of them detected once, and approximately 10% sits in the top ten. As regards this clonotype: Antigen specificity is unknown.

Germline CDR1 is MRHNA and CDR2 is SNTAGT. This CDR3 has 16 amino acids. V shed 2 bases and J 6 bases; nucleotides not matched to a gene: 6. The clonotype comes from a male patient between 10 and 17 years old who had a stem cell transplant for acute lymphoblastic leukemia, so the T cells may come from the graft donor. The genes are TRBV6-4 and TRBJ2-1; 11 bases fit TRBD2. The specimen was PBMCs, mostly from graft donor cells, collected 180 days after TCRalphabeta/CD19-depleted stem cell transplant. Here the CDR3 DNA reads TGTGCCAGCAGTGACCAGTTAGCGGGAGGGCCCAATGAGCAGTTCTTC. It codes for CASSDQLAGGPNEQFF.